This T cell receptor beta chain was recovered during a study of identical twins. General study points: Insertions were reduced in abundant cord blood beta clonotypes but not in memory repertoires. A cross-sectional statistical analysis, not follow-up of the same donors, supported the conclusions.

TCRdb used MiXCR to reprocess the 5' RACE reads, holding one entry per CDR3 protein. Of under 900,000 distinct CDR3 sequences in the sample, approximately 18% were seen once. Worth noting for this clonotype: The antigen remains undetermined. This likely comes from a read error, as the CDR3 has no conserved phenylalanine or tryptophan at its end.

These records were also assigned to another study, of T cells expressing NK-cell markers. That source notes: Sorted CD3+CD56+NKG2C+, CD3+CD56+NKG2C- and CD3+CD56-NKG2C+ T-cell subsets were beta-chain profiled.

This sequence originates from a woman younger than 35 in good health. Sequenced material: PBMCs.

The CDR3 sequence: CSVGPTGGAYEQYL. DNA for the CDR3: TGCAGCGTTGGTCCGACGGGAGGGGCCTACGAGCAGTACTTA. The chain uses TRBV29-1 and TRBJ2-7; 8 bases are a match to TRBD2. After removal of 4 bases from V and 2 bases from J, the junction contained 7 bases not matched to a gene. Looked up from germline, CDR1 is SQVTM and CDR2 is ANQGSEA. The CDR3 is made up of 14 amino acids.